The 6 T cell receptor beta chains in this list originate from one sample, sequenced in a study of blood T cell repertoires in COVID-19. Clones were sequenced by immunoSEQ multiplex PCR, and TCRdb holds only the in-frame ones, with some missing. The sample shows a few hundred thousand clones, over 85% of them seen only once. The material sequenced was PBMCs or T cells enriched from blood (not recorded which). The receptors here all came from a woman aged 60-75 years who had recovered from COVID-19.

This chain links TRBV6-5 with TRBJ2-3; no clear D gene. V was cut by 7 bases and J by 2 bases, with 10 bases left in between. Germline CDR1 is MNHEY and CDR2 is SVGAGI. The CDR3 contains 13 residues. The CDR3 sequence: CASIVWATDTQYF. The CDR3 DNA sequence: TGTGCCAGCATTGTTTGGGCCACAGATACGCAGTATTTT.

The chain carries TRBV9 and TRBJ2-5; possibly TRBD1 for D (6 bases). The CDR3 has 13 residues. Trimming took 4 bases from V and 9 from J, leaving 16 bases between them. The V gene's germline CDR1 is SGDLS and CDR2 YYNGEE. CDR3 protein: CASSKQGRESQYF. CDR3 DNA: TGTGCCAGCAGCAAACAGGGTAGGGAGTCCCAGTACTTC. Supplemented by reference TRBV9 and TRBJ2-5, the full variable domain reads DSGVTQTPKHLITATGQRVTLRCSPRSGDLSVYWYQQSLDQGLQFLIQYYNGEERAKGNILERFSAQQFPDLHSELNLSSLELGDSALYFCASSKQGRESQYFGPGTRLLVL.

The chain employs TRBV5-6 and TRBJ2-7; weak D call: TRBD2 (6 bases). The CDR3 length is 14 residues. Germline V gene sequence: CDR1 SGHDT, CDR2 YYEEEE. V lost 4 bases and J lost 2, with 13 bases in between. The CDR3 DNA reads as TGTGCCAGCAGCGAGGAGGGGTTTACCTACGAGCAGTACTTC. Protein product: CASSEEGFTYEQYF.

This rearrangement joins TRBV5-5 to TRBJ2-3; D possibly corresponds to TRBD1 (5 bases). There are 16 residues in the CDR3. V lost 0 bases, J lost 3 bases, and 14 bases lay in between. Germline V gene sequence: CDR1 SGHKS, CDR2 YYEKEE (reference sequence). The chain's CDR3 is CASSLVQAQRTDTQYF. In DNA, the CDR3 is TGTGCCAGCAGCTTGGTACAGGCCCAAAGGACAGATACGCAGTATTTT. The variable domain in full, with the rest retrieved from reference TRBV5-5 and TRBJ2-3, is DAGVTQSPTHLIKTRGQQVTLRCSPISGHKSVSWYQQVLGQGPQFIFQYYEKEERGRGNFPDRFSARQFPNYSSELNVNALLLGDSALYLCASSLVQAQRTDTQYFGPGTRLTVL.

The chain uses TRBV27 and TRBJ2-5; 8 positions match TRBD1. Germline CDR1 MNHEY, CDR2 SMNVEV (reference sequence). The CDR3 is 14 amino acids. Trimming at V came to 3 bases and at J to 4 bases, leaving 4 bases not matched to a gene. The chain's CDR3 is CASSFQGAGETQYF. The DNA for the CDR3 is TGTGCCAGCAGTTTCCAGGGGGCTGGAGAGACCCAGTACTTC.

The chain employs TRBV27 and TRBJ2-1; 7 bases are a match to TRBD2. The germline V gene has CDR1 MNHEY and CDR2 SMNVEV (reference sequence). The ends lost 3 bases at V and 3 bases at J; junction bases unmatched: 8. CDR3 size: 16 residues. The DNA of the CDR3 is TGTGCCAGCAGTTTGGGCTCTAGCGGTCTCTACAATGAGCAGTTCTTC. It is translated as CASSLGSSGLYNEQFF.